This T cell receptor (beta chain) was recorded in a study of blood T cell repertoires in COVID-19. V was cut by 4 bases and J by 2 bases, with 19 bases left in between. The length of the CDR3 is 17 residues. The germline V gene has CDR1 SGHNT and CDR2 YENEEA. Measured with immunoSEQ multiplex PCR; TCRdb has only the in-frame clones, and not every one. In the table there are roughly 82,000 clones, roughly 78% of which are singletons. This clone was seen once. The chain combines TRBV11-3 with TRBJ2-3; unclear D gene. The sequence was collected from a man in his sixties with acute or convalescent COVID-19. Material: peripheral blood. Written as DNA, the CDR3 is TGTGCCAGCAGCTACTCGCAGGCAGGATCCAACACAGATACGCAGTATTTT. This gives the protein CASSYSQAGSNTDTQYF. The complete variable domain, with remaining parts taken from reference TRBV11-3 and TRBJ2-3, reads EAGVVQSPRYKIIEKKQPVAFWCNPISGHNTLYWYLQNLGQGPELLIRYENEEAVDDSQLPKDRFSAERLKGVDSTLKIQPAELGDSAVYLCASSYSQAGSNTDTQYFGPGTRLTVL.